This T cell receptor beta chain is drawn from a study of blood T cell repertoires in COVID-19. Overall study: There were acute and convalescent COVID-19 samples, and they came from the United States, Italy and Spain. PBMCs, B-cell-depleted T cells, or T cells were the source of the cDNA or gDNA that made up the material.

In the original analysis: The assay estimated nucleated cells by amplifying reference gene primers. Assay used: immunoSEQ multiplex PCR; TCRdb lists only in-frame clones, some missing. That table supplies the V and J calls and clone size; D and trimming were determined from the DNA. The sample includes roughly 87,000 clones, roughly 78% of them seen just once. This clone was counted between two and nine times. CDR3 length equals 15 residues. Germline lookup yields CDR1 SGHNT and CDR2 YYREEE (reference sequence). V lost 3 bases and J lost 1, with 13 bases in between. This sequence originates from a woman aged 80 or over with acute or convalescent COVID-19. The gene calls are TRBV5-4 and TRBJ1-1; unclear D gene. Sequences were obtained from peripheral blood. The CDR3: CASSSRAAPNTEAFF. The CDR3 bases are TGTGCCAGCAGCTCAAGAGCAGCGCCGAACACTGAAGCTTTCTTT. The whole variable domain, remainder taken from reference TRBV5-4 and TRBJ1-1, is ETGVTQSPTHLIKTRGQQVTLRCSSQSGHNTVSWYQQALGQGPQFIFQYYREEENGRGNFPPRFSGLQFPNYSSELNVNALELDDSALYLCASSSRAAPNTEAFFGQGTRLTVV.